Listed below are T cell receptor beta chains from one sample, sequenced in a study of blood T cell repertoires in COVID-19. Some clones are missing from TCRdb's copy, which holds only in-frame ones; the method was immunoSEQ multiplex PCR. The sample has some 130,000 clones, more than 75% seen once; the top ten hold over 3.5%. Sequencing used peripheral blood. These receptors were taken from a woman aged 60-75 years with acute or convalescent COVID-19. CDR3s include the opening cysteine and the closing phenylalanine or tryptophan. Expanded clones are given a class, and other clones once, few, many or no size at all.

>TRBJ1-1|TRBV19|NA
CASSIALVNTEAFF
>TRBJ1-2|TRBV30|NA
CAWSVRAGTGGLPIPYGYTF
>TRBJ2-5|TRBV2|NA
CATRGLPGETQYF
>TRBJ1-5|TRBV7-9|NA
CASSLDGQFQPQHF
>TRBJ1-1|TRBV29-1|NA
CSVVFSGWEAEAFF
>TRBJ1-3|TRBV4-1|NA
CASSPKGTGGNTIYF
>TRBJ2-1|TRBV28|NA
CASSSTDRDFNNEQFF
>TRBJ2-1|TRBV6-5|NA
CASSLISGSYNEQFF
>TRBJ2-2|TRBV13|NA
CASSLELAGVGAGELFF
>TRBJ2-1|TRBV7-9|NA
CASSPAGTGYHEQFF
>TRBJ1-2|TRBV19|once
CASRRGQDYGYTF
>TRBJ1-1|TRBV5-4|NA
CASSLAELTGNTEAFF
>TRBJ2-3|TRBV4-2|NA
CASSQAGTSGNTDTQYF
>TRBJ1-5|TRBV12-3/TRBV12-4|few
CASTASRGQPQHF
>TRBJ1-1|TRBV29-1|once
CSVEDLGGANTEAFF
>TRBJ1-2|TRBV6-1|NA
CASSDRGRSGYTF
>TRBJ1-4|TRBV28|NA
CASSPALLGPNEKLFF
>TRBJ2-1|TRBV18|NA
CASSPGTSGTYNEQFF
>TRBJ1-4|TRBV14|NA
CASSQRQGVKANEKLFF
>TRBJ1-2|TRBV6-5|NA
CASSYLGQGNYGYTF
>TRBJ1-1|TRBV5-1|NA
CASSWGTGTNTEAFF
>TRBJ1-2|TRBV9|few
CASSVGTTDYGYTF
>TRBJ1-1|TRBV7-9|NA
CASSSGTGVNTEAFF
>TRBJ2-2|TRBV9|NA
CASGGTGAVPGELFF
>TRBJ2-7|TRBV2|NA
CASSEAKGLAYEQYF
>TRBJ1-6|TRBV5-4|NA
CASSLERGRDSPLHF
>TRBJ1-1|TRBV4-1|NA
CASREAGTEAFF
>TRBJ1-1|TRBV7-2|few
CASSYRTGHTEAFF
>TRBJ2-2|TRBV28|NA
CASKLAGGGNTGELFF
>TRBJ1-6|TRBV27|once
CASSLGTGLNNSPLHF
>TRBJ2-5|TRBV11-2|NA
CASSRTGGVETQYF
>TRBJ1-1|TRBV30|NA
CAWSVTRPGTEAFF
>TRBJ1-2|TRBV5-1|few
CASSTTGSGYGYTF
>TRBJ2-1|TRBV7-6|NA
CASSGGQGYEQFF
>TRBJ1-1|TRBV5-1|NA
CASSLGTVPVNTEAFF
>TRBJ1-2|TRBV25-1|NA
CASTPGTAYGYTF
>TRBJ1-3|TRBV4-2|NA
CASSQGRDRGSGNTIYF
>TRBJ1-1|TRBV3-1/TRBV3-2|NA
CASSPQRVAPLNTEAFF
>TRBJ1-4|TRBV28|few
CATSGTGVVKLFF
>TRBJ1-5|TRBV4-2|NA
CASSQEDMGNQPQHF
>TRBJ1-1|TRBV7-9|few
CASSLVSAGTEAFF
>TRBJ1-5|TRBV7-9|NA
CASSQQGSNQPQHF
>TRBJ1-6|TRBV9|NA
CASSVVGQGNSPLHF
>TRBJ1-2|TRBV3-1/TRBV3-2|NA
CASSPTDRSNYGYTF
>TRBJ1-6|TRBV18|NA
CASSPQGQGGNSPLHF
>TRBJ1-3|TRBV2|NA
CASITGGIGNTIYF
>TRBJ1-3|TRBV18|NA
CASSRGQTSSGNTIYF
>TRBJ1-4|TRBV19|NA
CASSMGQAVPNEKLFF
>TRBJ2-6|TRBV18|NA
CASSVLQGDSSSGANVLTF
>TRBJ1-1|TRBV19|NA
CASSPRQAGVNTEAFF
>TRBJ1-2|TRBV6-5|NA
CASSYSRQGPFLTF
>TRBJ2-2|TRBV5-8|NA
CASSPIASNTGELFF
>TRBJ1-2|TRBV27|NA
CASSLSLRDQGYTF
>TRBJ2-3|TRBV12-5|NA
CASALSGSGTSTDTQYF
>TRBJ2-3|TRBV24-1|NA
CATSKTPGLEGSDTQYF
>TRBJ1-1|TRBV28|NA
CASSPGSFTEAFF
>TRBJ1-2|TRBV19|NA
CASSIAGDYGYTF
>TRBJ2-5|TRBV5-1|NA
CASSLSGNQETQYF
>TRBJ1-5|TRBV7-8|NA
CASSPDSVGNQPQHF